This TCR beta chain was sequenced during a study of CD8 T cells in Susac syndrome. Study observations and caveats: As acknowledged by the study, its TCR sequencing and HLA analysis included a relatively small number of individuals.

Sequencing targeted TCR beta in T cells from blood (CD8+ and CD4+). Comment on this clonotype: What it binds is not known.

Germline loops: CDR1 GTSNPN, CDR2 SVGIG (reference sequence). The junction had 7 bases not matched to a gene; V was cut back by 2 bases and J by 3 bases. The CDR3 extends over 14 amino acids. Reverse transcription of roughly 0.5 to 1 ug RNA was carried out with random hexamers. The immunoSEQ assay covered 54 Vbeta and 13 Jbeta segments for CDR3. TCRdb reanalysed the immunoSEQ multiplex PCR reads using MiXCR and keeps one entry per CDR3 protein. This table has roughly 76,000 distinct CDR3 sequences, approximately 93% appearing once. Material: CD8+ T cells from PBMCs. This TCR came from a human donor with Susac syndrome. V and J are TRBV30 and TRBJ2-7; TRBD2 matches at 7 bases. The CDR3 loop reads CAWSSAGSFYEQYF. The CDR3 coding sequence is TGTGCCTGGAGTTCAGCGGGGAGTTTCTACGAGCAGTACTTC.